One and the same sample provided the 15 T cell receptor beta chains below, sequenced in a study of radiotherapy plus CTLA-4 blockade in lung cancer. The data were produced by immunoSEQ multiplex PCR, yet TCRdb's version contains in-frame clones alone and is incomplete. The data contain tens of thousands of clones, 70% to 90% of them seen just once; the ten biggest clones take up 0.85% to 0.9%. The sequencing used peripheral blood, collected from a patient treated with radiotherapy plus ipilimumab. These receptors all stem from a human donor with non-small cell lung cancer who had stable disease on radiotherapy plus ipilimumab.

The chain is built from TRBV2 and TRBJ2-1; 7 bases agree with TRBD1. CDR3 length: 12 amino acids. Germline CDR1 is SNHLY and CDR2 is FYNNEI. The V segment lost 5 bases and the J segment 14 bases; nucleotides outside the gene matches: 9. CDR3 coding DNA: TGTGCCAGCAGTTATACACAGGGGACGGAGTTCTTC. Protein product: CASSYTQGTEFF. Together with reference TRBV2 and TRBJ2-1, the CDR3 gives the full variable domain: EPEVTQTPSHQVTQMGQEVILRCVPISNHLYFYWYRQILGQKVEFLVSFYNNEISEKSEIFDDQFSVERPDGSNFTLKIRSTKLEDSAMYFCASSYTQGTEFFGPGTRLTVL.

V gene TRBV30 combines with J gene TRBJ1-5; no firm D call. This CDR3 spans 15 amino acids. The V and J ends lost 2 bases and 5 bases respectively, with 16 bases between them. Germline V lookup: CDR1 GTSNPN, CDR2 SVGIG (reference sequence). The CDR3 DNA is TGTGCCTGGAGTATCGGGCAGGCGATGGATCAGCCCCAGCATTTT. Translating it yields CAWSIGQAMDQPQHF. Together with reference TRBV30 and TRBJ1-5, the CDR3 gives the full variable domain: SQTIHQWPATLVQPVGSPLSLECTVEGTSNPNLYWYRQAAGRGLQLLFYSVGIGQISSEVPQNLSASRPQDRQFILSSKKLLLSDSGFYLCAWSIGQAMDQPQHFGDGTRLSIL.

The CDR3 region has the DNA TGTGCCAGCAGCTTCTCCGGGACAGGGGTCGAGGGCACAGATACGCAGTATTTT. It specifies CASSFSGTGVEGTDTQYF. This sequence joins TRBV7-6 and TRBJ2-3; 10 nucleotides align to TRBD1. This CDR3 has 18 residues. The J segment lost 1 base and the V segment lost 3 bases, leaving 10 bases of the junction unmatched. The germline V gene encodes CDR1 SGHVS and CDR2 FNYEAQ.

The rearrangement uses TRBV7-2 and TRBJ1-5; no firm D call. Looked up from germline, CDR1 is SGHTA and CDR2 is FQGNSA. V was cut by 5 bases and J by 2 bases, with 10 bases left in between. The CDR3 is 14 residues long. CDR3 loop: CASSVVGGNQPQHF. In DNA form, the CDR3 reads TGTGCCAGCAGCGTAGTCGGCGGCAATCAGCCCCAGCATTTT.

This sequence joins TRBV11-3 and TRBJ1-1, with D hard to call. Trimming removed 5 bases from V and 6 bases from J, with 10 bases in between. The CDR3 is 12 amino acids. Germline-derived CDR1 and CDR2 are SGHNT and YENEEA. The CDR3 DNA follows: TGTGCCAGCAGCGCTGGGAGGTCTGAAGCTTTCTTT. Protein: CASSAGRSEAFF.

Worth noting for this clone: This same CDR3 is encoded by further DNA sequences in the sample. The gene calls are TRBV5-8 and TRBJ1-3; D gene unclear. CDR3 length: 13 residues. The V end lost 4 bases, the J end lost 2 bases, and 7 bases lay between the germline ends. Germline CDR1 reads SGHTS; CDR2 reads YDEGEE. Here the CDR3 DNA reads TGTGCCAGCAGCCGTCCACCTGGAAACACCATATATTTT. Encoded protein: CASSRPPGNTIYF.

The chain is built from TRBV9 and TRBJ2-1, with TRBD2 as a possible D gene (7 bases). CDR1 SGDLS and CDR2 YYNGEE come from the germline V gene. The CDR3 is made up of 15 amino acids. V was pared by 4 bases and J by 10 bases, with 21 bases between. The chain's CDR3 is CASSQGGGPIREQFF. In DNA, the CDR3 is TGTGCCAGCAGCCAAGGGGGGGGGCCCATCCGAGAGCAGTTCTTC.

V and J are TRBV6-1 and TRBJ1-4; D uncertain. Germline V gene lookup returns CDR1 MNHNS and CDR2 SASEGT. V lost 1 base and J lost 2, with 17 bases in between. The CDR3 has 18 residues. The DNA of the CDR3 is TGTGCCAGCAGTGAAGTCGGGAGCAGCGGCTGGACTAATGAAAAACTGTTTTTT. This translates into CASSEVGSSGWTNEKLFF.

V is TRBV7-3 and J is TRBJ2-2, with 7 nucleotides matching TRBD1. J lost 4 bases, V lost 2 bases, and 4 bases had no gene match. CDR1 is SGHTA and CDR2 is FQGTGA in the germline V gene. The CDR3 is 15 residues long. The CDR3 nucleotides are TGTGCCAGCAGCTTAGTCCCAGGGGGCACCGGGGAGCTGTTTTTT. Amino acids: CASSLVPGGTGELFF. Looking up the rest from reference TRBV7-3 and TRBJ2-2 gives the full variable domain: GAGVSQTPSNKVTEKGKYVELRCDPISGHTALYWYRQSLGQGPEFLIYFQGTGAADDSGLPNDRFFAVRPEGSVSTLKIQRTERGDSAVYLCASSLVPGGTGELFFGEGSRLTVL.

The chain carries TRBV2 and TRBJ2-5; 10 nucleotides match TRBD2. The V gene's germline CDR1 is SNHLY and CDR2 FYNNEI. This CDR3 has 15 amino acids. J lost 1 base, V lost 1 base, and 0 bases had no gene match. CDR3 DNA: TGTGCCAGCAGTGAAGGGACTAGCGGCCAAGAGACCCAGTACTTC. The encoded protein is CASSEGTSGQETQYF. Full variable domain (remainder filled in from reference TRBV2 and TRBJ2-5): EPEVTQTPSHQVTQMGQEVILRCVPISNHLYFYWYRQILGQKVEFLVSFYNNEISEKSEIFDDQFSVERPDGSNFTLKIRSTKLEDSAMYFCASSEGTSGQETQYFGPGTRLLVL.

This CDR3 is CASSPDRGSGNTF. In nucleotides, the CDR3 is TGTGCCAGCTCACCTGACAGGGGCTCGGGGAACACCTTC. The chain has TRBV18 and TRBJ1-2; 8 nucleotides line up with TRBD1. The V gene end was trimmed by 3 bases and the J gene end by 12 bases; junction bases not matched to a gene: 9. Germline V gene sequence: CDR1 KGHSH, CDR2 LQKENI. There are 13 residues in the CDR3.

The J gene is TRBJ2-7, the V gene TRBV19; 9 bases align to TRBD2. CDR3 length: 15 amino acids. Germline V gene data show CDR1 as LNHDA and CDR2 as SQIVND (reference sequence). Losses at the gene ends were 3 bases for V and 1 base for J; bases not matched to a gene: 4. CDR3: CASSISGGPSYEQYF. Here the CDR3 DNA reads TGTGCCAGTAGTATCAGCGGGGGGCCGTCCTACGAGCAGTACTTC.

The chain has TRBV9 and TRBJ2-6, with 8 bases identical to TRBD1. CDR3 size: 16 residues. V was pared by 4 bases and J by 2 bases, with 5 bases of the junction left unmatched. Germline values: CDR1 SGDLS, CDR2 YYNGEE. The CDR3 DNA sequence: TGTGCCAGCAGCCCGCGACAGGGGACTGGGGCCAACGTCCTGACTTTC. It codes for CASSPRQGTGANVLTF. The full variable domain, in which reference TRBV9 and TRBJ2-6 provide the parts outside the CDR3, is DSGVTQTPKHLITATGQRVTLRCSPRSGDLSVYWYQQSLDQGLQFLIQYYNGEERAKGNILERFSAQQFPDLHSELNLSSLELGDSALYFCASSPRQGTGANVLTFGAGSRLTVL.

The genes are TRBV7-6 and TRBJ2-7, with D hard to call. There are 15 residues in the CDR3. V lost 3 bases and J lost 3, with 15 bases in between. Germline CDR1 SGHVS, CDR2 FNYEAQ. The CDR3 sequence: CASSLSPGPLYEQYF. The CDR3 nucleotides are TGTGCCAGCAGCTTGTCCCCAGGACCCCTCTACGAGCAGTACTTC.

This clone was counted once. J is TRBJ2-3 and V is TRBV18; D remains ambiguous. V shed 1 base and J shed 5 bases, with 13 bases lying between them. The CDR3 covers 15 residues. Germline CDR1 reads KGHSH; CDR2 reads LQKENI. The DNA for the CDR3 is TGTGCCAGCTCACCACGACAAGTGTTAGGAGATACGCAGTATTTT. Translating gives CASSPRQVLGDTQYF.